In this sample, the clone carrying this T cell receptor (beta chain) turned up a few times. Antigen: not known. Regions amplified from RNA transcripts were the TCR beta CDR3 regions. Primed by the HTBI set, a first-round RT-PCR was run on the TCR CDR3. TCRdb itself ran the multiplex PCR reads through MiXCR, one entry per CDR3 protein. The repertoire consists of more than 500,000 distinct CDR3 sequences, with roughly a sixth occurring once and the leading ten covering 25% to 35%. The CDR3 is 17 residues long. V trimming: 4 bases; J trimming: 2 bases; junction bases outside the gene matches: 13. Germline-derived CDR1 and CDR2 are ENHRY and SYGVKD. This sample is part of a study of T cells in Graves' hyperthyroidism and ophthalmopathy. Overall study: Once the initial diagnosis was made, peripheral blood was obtained before any treatment. Study results and limitations: From stable hyperthyroidism, ophthalmopathy was separated by a 13 V-J model. Blood samples included most of the expanded thyroid clonotypes exceeding 0.001.

PBMCs came from over 8.5 ml fresh peripheral blood. The sample taken for sequencing was blood. This TCR was sampled from a woman under 40 with Graves' ophthalmopathy. The rearrangement uses TRBV10-3 and TRBJ2-5; 7 nucleotides align to TRBD1. The CDR3 nucleotides are TGTGCCATCAGTGCCTCCATTGGGGCCAGGGGGCAAGAGACCCAGTACTTC. It translates to CAISASIGARGQETQYF.